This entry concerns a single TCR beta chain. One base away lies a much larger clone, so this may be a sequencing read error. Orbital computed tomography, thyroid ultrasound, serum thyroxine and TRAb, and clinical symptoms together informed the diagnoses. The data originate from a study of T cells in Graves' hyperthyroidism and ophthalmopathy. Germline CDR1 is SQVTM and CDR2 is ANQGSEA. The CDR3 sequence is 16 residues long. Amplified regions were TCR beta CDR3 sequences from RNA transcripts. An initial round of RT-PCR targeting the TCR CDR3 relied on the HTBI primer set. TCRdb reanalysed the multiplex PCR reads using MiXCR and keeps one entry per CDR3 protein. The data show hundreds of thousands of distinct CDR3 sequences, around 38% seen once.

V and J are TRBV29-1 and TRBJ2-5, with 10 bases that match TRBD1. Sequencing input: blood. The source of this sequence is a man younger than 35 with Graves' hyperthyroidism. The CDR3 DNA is TGCAGCGTTGAAGAGGGGACAGGGGAGGACCAAGGGACCCAGTACTTC. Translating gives CSVEEGTGEDQGTQYF. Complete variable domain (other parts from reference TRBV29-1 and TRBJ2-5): SAVISQKPSRDICQRGTSLTIQCQVDSQVTMMFWYRQQPGQSLTLIATANQGSEATYESGFVIDKFPISRPNLTFSTLTVSNMSPEDSSIYLCSVEEGTGEDQGTQYFGPGTRLLVL.